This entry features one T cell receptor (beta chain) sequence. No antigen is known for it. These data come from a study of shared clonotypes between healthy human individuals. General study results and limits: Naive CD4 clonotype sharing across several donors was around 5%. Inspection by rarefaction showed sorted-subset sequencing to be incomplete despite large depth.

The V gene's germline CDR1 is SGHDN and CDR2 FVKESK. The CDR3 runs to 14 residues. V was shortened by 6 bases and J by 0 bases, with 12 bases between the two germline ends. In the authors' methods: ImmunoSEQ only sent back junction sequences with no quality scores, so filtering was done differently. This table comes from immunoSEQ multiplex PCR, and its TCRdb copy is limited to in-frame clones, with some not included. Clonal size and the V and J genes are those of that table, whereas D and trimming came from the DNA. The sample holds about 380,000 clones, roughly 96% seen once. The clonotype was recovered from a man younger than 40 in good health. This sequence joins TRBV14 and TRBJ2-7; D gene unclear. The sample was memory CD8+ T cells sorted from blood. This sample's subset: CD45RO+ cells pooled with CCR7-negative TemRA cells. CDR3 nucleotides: TGTGCCAGCAGTCGTCAGGTAGACTCCTACGAGCAGTACTTC. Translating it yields CASSRQVDSYEQYF.